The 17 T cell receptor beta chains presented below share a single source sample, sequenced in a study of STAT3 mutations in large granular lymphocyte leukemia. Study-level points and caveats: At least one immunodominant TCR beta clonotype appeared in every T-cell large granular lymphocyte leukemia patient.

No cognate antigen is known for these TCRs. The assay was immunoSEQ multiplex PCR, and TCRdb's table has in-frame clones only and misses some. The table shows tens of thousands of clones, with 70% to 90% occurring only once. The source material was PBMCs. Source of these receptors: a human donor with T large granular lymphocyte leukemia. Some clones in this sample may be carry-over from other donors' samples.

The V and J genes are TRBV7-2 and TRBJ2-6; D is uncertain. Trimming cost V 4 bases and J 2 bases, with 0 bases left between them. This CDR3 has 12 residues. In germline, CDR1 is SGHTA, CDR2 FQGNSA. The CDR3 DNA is TGTGCCAGCAGCTCTGGGGCCAACGTCCTGACTTTC. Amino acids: CASSSGANVLTF.

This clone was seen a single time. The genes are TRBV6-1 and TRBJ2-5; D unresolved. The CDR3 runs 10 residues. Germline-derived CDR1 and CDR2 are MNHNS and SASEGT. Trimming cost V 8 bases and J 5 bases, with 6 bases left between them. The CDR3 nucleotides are TGTGCCAGCTTTAGGGAGACCCAGTACTTC. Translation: CASFRETQYF.

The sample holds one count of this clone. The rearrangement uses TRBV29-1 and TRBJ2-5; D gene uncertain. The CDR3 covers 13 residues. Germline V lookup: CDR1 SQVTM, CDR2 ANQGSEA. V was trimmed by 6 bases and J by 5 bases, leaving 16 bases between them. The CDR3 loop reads CSVLLQFGETQYF. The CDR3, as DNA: TGCAGCGTCTTACTACAGTTCGGGGAGACCCAGTACTTC. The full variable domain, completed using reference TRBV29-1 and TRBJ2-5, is SAVISQKPSRDICQRGTSLTIQCQVDSQVTMMFWYRQQPGQSLTLIATANQGSEATYESGFVIDKFPISRPNLTFSTLTVSNMSPEDSSIYLCSVLLQFGETQYFGPGTRLLVL.

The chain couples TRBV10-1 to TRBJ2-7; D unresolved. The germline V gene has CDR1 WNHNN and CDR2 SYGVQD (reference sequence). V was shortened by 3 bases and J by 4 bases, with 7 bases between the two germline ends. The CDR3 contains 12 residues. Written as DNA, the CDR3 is TGCGCCAGCAGTGATTTCACATACGAGCAGTACGTC. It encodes CASSDFTYEQYV.

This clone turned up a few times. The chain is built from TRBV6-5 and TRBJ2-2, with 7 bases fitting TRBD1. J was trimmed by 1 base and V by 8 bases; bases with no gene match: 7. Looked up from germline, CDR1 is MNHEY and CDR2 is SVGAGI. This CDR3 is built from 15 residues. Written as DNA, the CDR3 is TGTGCCAGCGTAGATTGGACAGGGAACACCGGGGAGCTGTTTTTT. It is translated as CASVDWTGNTGELFF.

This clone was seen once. The CDR3 bases are TGTGCCAGCAGCTTCATAGGGGCCCAGTACTTC. This codes for CASSFIGAQYF. This chain joins TRBV7-9 and TRBJ2-5, with a possible D match to TRBD1 (5 bases). With 3 bases removed from V and 9 bases from J, the gap between germline ends came to 8 bases. Germline CDR1 reads SEHNR; CDR2 reads FQNEAQ (reference sequence). The CDR3 covers 11 residues.

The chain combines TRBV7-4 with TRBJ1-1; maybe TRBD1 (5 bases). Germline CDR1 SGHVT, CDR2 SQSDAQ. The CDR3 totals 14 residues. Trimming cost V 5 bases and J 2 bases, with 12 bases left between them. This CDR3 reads CASSNRDGNTEAFF. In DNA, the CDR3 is TGTGCCAGCAGCAACCGGGACGGTAACACTGAAGCTTTCTTT.

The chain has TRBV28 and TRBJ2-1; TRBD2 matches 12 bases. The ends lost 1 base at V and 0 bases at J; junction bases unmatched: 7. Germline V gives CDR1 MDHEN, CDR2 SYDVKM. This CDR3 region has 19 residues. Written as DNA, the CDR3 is TGTGCCAGCAGTTTATCTAGCGGGGGGGATTTAACCTCCTACAATGAGCAGTTCTTC. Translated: CASSLSSGGDLTSYNEQFF.

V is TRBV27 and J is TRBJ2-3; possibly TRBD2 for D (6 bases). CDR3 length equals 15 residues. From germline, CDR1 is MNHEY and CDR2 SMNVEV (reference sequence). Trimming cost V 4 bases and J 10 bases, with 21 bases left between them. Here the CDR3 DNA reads TGTGCCAGCAGTTCGGGACTGGGGTTTGGCCCTGCGCAGTATTTT. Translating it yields CASSSGLGFGPAQYF.

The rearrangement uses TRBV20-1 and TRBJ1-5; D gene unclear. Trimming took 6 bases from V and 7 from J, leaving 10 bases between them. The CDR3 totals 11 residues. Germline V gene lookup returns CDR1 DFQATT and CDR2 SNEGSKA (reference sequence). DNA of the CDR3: TGCAGTGCCACCGACGGACAGCCCCAGCATTTT. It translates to CSATDGQPQHF.

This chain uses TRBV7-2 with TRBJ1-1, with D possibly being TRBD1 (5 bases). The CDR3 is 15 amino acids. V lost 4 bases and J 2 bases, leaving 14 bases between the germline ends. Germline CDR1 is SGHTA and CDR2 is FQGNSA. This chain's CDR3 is CASSSDSGGNTEAFF. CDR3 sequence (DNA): TGTGCCAGCAGCTCAGACAGTGGGGGAAACACTGAAGCTTTCTTT.

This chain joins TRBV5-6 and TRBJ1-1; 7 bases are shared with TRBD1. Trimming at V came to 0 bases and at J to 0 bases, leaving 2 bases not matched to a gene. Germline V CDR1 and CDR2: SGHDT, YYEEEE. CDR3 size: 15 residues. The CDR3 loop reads CASSLGGQLNTEAFF. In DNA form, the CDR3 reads TGTGCCAGCAGCTTGGGGGGACAGTTGAACACTGAAGCTTTCTTT.

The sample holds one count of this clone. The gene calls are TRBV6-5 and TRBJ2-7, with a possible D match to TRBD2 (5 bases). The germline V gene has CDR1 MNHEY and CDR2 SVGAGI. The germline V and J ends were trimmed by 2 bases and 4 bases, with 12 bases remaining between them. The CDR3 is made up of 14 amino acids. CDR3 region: CASSYARGKYEQYF. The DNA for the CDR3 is TGTGCCAGCAGTTACGCTCGGGGAAAGTACGAGCAGTACTTC.

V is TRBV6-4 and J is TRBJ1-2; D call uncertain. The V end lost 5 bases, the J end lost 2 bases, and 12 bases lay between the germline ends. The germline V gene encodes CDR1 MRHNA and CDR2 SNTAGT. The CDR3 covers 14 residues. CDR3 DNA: TGTGCCAGCAGTCCAGCCGTGGGGAACTATGGCTACACCTTC. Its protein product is CASSPAVGNYGYTF.

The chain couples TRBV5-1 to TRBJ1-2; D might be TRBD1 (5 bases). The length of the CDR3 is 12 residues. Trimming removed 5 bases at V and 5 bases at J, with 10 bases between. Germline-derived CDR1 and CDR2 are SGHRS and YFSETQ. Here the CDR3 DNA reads TGCGCCAGCAGGGTAGACAGATATGGCTACACCTTC. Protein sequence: CASRVDRYGYTF.

The CDR3 protein is CASRGHRGADTQYF. The CDR3 DNA reads as TGTGCCAGCCGTGGACACCGTGGGGCAGATACGCAGTATTTT. The V call is TRBV27, the J call TRBJ2-3; possible D gene TRBD1, 5 bases. Germline V gene sequence: CDR1 MNHEY, CDR2 SMNVEV (reference sequence). V lost 8 bases, J lost 4 bases, and 16 bases lay in between. This CDR3 has 14 residues.

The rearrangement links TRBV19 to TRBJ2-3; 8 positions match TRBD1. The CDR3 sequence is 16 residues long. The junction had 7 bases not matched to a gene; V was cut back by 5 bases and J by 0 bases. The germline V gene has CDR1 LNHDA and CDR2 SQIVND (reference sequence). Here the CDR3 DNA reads TGTGCCAGTAGTCGTAGGGACAGGATTAGCACAGATACGCAGTATTTT. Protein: CASSRRDRISTDTQYF.